This T cell receptor (beta chain) was identified in a study of control samples from healthy donors and cancer patients. The germline V and J ends were trimmed by 7 bases and 13 bases, with 16 bases remaining between them. The CDR3 covers 12 residues. Some clones are missing from TCRdb's copy, which holds only in-frame ones; the method was immunoSEQ multiplex PCR. The sample lists 100,000 to 150,000 clones, roughly 92% occurring once. The receptor comes from a young man in good health. Sequencing was carried out using blood. The chain links TRBV12-3 or TRBV12-4 to TRBJ2-2; a possible D gene is TRBD2 (6 bases). CDR3 sequence: CASTAGTFGLFF. The CDR3 DNA sequence: TGTGCCAGCACCGCTGGGACTTTTGGGCTGTTTTTT.